The T cell receptor (beta chain) under discussion was sequenced for a study of memory CD4+ T cells and cytomegalovirus serostatus. The assay was immunoSEQ multiplex PCR, and TCRdb's table has in-frame clones only and misses some. This sample has 25,000 to 35,000 clones, with about 80% found just once. Of note for this clone: Its antigen remains unknown.

General study findings and limits: Suggested: most of the CMV-linked TCR signature lies in CD4+ memory cells.

Single viable CD3+CD4+CD8-CD45RO+ cells were sorted as the memory CD4+ T cells. Serum IgG to CMV pp150, pp28, p38 and p52 defined serostatus. CD4+ T cells were isolated by positive magnetic selection. V trimming: 5 bases; J trimming: 5 bases; junction bases outside the gene matches: 8. The CDR3 is made up of 14 amino acids. Germline V gives CDR1 LNHDA, CDR2 SQIVND (reference sequence). The sample consisted of memory CD4+ T cells from blood. V usage is TRBV19 and J usage is TRBJ1-2, with 7 bases lining up with TRBD1. The clonotype was recovered from an adult in good health and CMV-seronegative. The DNA of the CDR3 is TGTGCCAGTAGTCGAGACAGGGAGGTATATGGCTACACCTTC. Protein: CASSRDREVYGYTF. The variable domain in full, with the rest retrieved from reference TRBV19 and TRBJ1-2, is DGGITQSPKYLFRKEGQNVTLSCEQNLNHDAMYWYRQDPGQGLRLIYYSQIVNDFQKGDIAEGYSVSREKKESFPLTVTSAQKNPTAFYLCASSRDREVYGYTFGSGTRLTVV.